Each of the 18 T cell receptor beta chains below was sequenced from the same sample in a study of immune characterization of retroperitoneal liposarcoma. TCRdb used MiXCR to reprocess the PCR reads, holding one entry per CDR3 protein. The data show approximately 9,700 distinct CDR3 sequences, approximately 30% seen once. The specimen was tumor tissue. The source of these receptors is a male donor with retroperitoneal liposarcoma.

This clonotype is medium-sized by share. The rearrangement joins TRBV7-6 to TRBJ2-1; the D gene is possibly TRBD2 (6 bases). CDR1 and CDR2 (germline): SGHVS, FNYEAQ. V lost 5 bases, J lost 5 bases, and 13 bases lay in between. This CDR3 has 14 amino acids. CDR3 nucleotides: TGTGCCAGCAGCGCGACGAGGAGGGACAATGAGCAGTTCTTC. Translation: CASSATRRDNEQFF.

There are many counts of this clonotype. The chain employs TRBV7-2 and TRBJ2-2; 10 bases line up with TRBD2. V trimming: 7 bases; J trimming: 2 bases; junction bases outside the gene matches: 13. This CDR3 spans 18 amino acids. Germline V gives CDR1 SGHTA, CDR2 FQGNSA. CDR3: CASTKPAAGGVNTGELFF. The CDR3 DNA reads as TGTGCCAGCACCAAACCGGCAGCGGGGGGGGTTAACACCGGGGAGCTGTTTTTT.

This clonotype appeared many times. The V call is TRBV6-1, the J call TRBJ1-4, with TRBD1 matching over 11 bases. This CDR3 has 15 amino acids. Germline CDR1 and CDR2: MNHNS and SASEGT. V trimming: 8 bases; J trimming: 7 bases; junction bases outside the gene matches: 9. CDR3 DNA sequence: TGTGCCAGCTCGAGGACAGGGGGCATGGGTGAAAAACTGTTTTTT. It specifies CASSRTGGMGEKLFF.

This clonotype appeared a few times. Here the CDR3 reads CASSVKGAVGETQFF. Here the CDR3 DNA reads TGTGCCAGCAGCGTAAAAGGGGCAGTGGGAGAGACCCAGTTCTTC. This rearrangement joins TRBV25-1 to TRBJ2-1; the D call may be TRBD1 or TRBD2 (5 bases each). This CDR3 has 15 residues. The germline V and J ends were trimmed by 6 bases and 13 bases, with 25 bases remaining between them. Looked up from germline, CDR1 is MGHDK and CDR2 is SYGVNS.

This clonotype was detected many times. This sequence joins TRBV12-3 or TRBV12-4 and TRBJ1-6, with 8 bases aligning to TRBD1. This CDR3 has 20 residues. The trim removed 6 bases at V and 10 bases at J, leaving 26 bases unmatched. The CDR3 region has the DNA TGTGCCAGCAGCCGGTTAGGACAGGGCCCGGCGGGCGGTCTTGGGTCACCCCTCCACTTT. Translated, it gives CASSRLGQGPAGGLGSPLHF.

Sample share makes this clonotype medium-sized. The rearrangement uses TRBV6-6 and TRBJ2-1; no reliable D call. The tail of the sequence fits TRBJ2-7 better, so the J call may be wrong. Germline CDR1 reads MNHNY; CDR2 reads SVGAGI (reference sequence). The CDR3 has 11 amino acids. CDR3 amino acids: CASSYSGEQYF. CDR3 coding DNA: TGTGCCAGCAGTTACTCGGGGGAGCAGTACTTC.

V and J are TRBV10-3 and TRBJ2-3; D gene uncertain. The J call is uncertain, as TRBJ2-7 better fits the DNA end. CDR3 length equals 11 residues. Germline CDR1 reads ENHRY; CDR2 reads SYGVKD. In nucleotides, the CDR3 is TGTGCCATCAGGGACGACGACGAGCAGTACTTC. Its translation is CAIRDDDEQYF.

The chain joins TRBV7-2 to TRBJ2-1, with D perhaps matching TRBD2 (6 bases). Trimming took 5 bases from V and 13 from J, leaving 15 bases between them. In germline, CDR1 is SGHTA, CDR2 FQGNSA. CDR3 size: 12 residues. DNA for the CDR3: TGTGCCAGCAGCGAAACTCGGGAGACCCAGTTCTTC. It yields the protein CASSETRETQFF.

This chain uses TRBV12-3 or TRBV12-4 with TRBJ1-1; 7 bases map to TRBD1. J was trimmed by 11 bases and V by 1 base; bases with no gene match: 16. The CDR3 covers 16 residues. CDR3 sequence reads: CASSLDRDSLTRGAFF. Written as DNA, the CDR3 is TGTGCCAGCAGTTTAGACCGGGACAGCCTTACAAGGGGGGCTTTCTTT.

This clonotype was found many times. The CDR3 nucleotides are TGTGCCAGCAGACTAATCAGGGACAGAGATACGCAGTATTTT. The encoded protein is CASRLIRDRDTQYF. The J gene is TRBJ2-3, the V gene TRBV6-1; 7 bases are shared with TRBD1. The CDR3 runs to 14 residues. Trimming cost V 6 bases and J 5 bases; bases outside gene matches: 8. CDR1 and CDR2 (germline): MNHNS, SASEGT.

This clonotype has at least ten counts. The V call is TRBV6-1, the J call TRBJ2-2; no definite D call. CDR1 and CDR2 from the germline V gene are MNHNS and SASEGT. V was trimmed by 7 bases and J by 4 bases, leaving 7 bases between them. This CDR3 is 12 amino acids long. This CDR3 reads CASMGFTGELFF. The CDR3 DNA reads as TGTGCCAGCATGGGTTTCACCGGGGAGCTGTTTTTT.

This clonotype was detected ten times or more. The CDR3: CASSLDPGGYEQYF. The CDR3 coding sequence is TGTGCCAGCAGCTTGGACCCGGGAGGGTACGAGCAGTACTTC. The chain recombines TRBV6-1 with TRBJ2-1; 8 bases are a match to TRBD2. The J call may not be correct, given that the DNA end is closer to TRBJ2-7. The CDR3 is 14 residues long. Germline CDR1 and CDR2: MNHNS and SASEGT.

The chain is built from TRBV7-2 and TRBJ1-5; D uncertain. CDR1 and CDR2 (germline): SGHTA, FQGNSA. CDR3 length: 14 amino acids. V shed 0 bases and J shed 6 bases, with 9 bases lying between them. This CDR3 is CASSLARGPQPQHF. In nucleotides, the CDR3 is TGTGCCAGCAGCTTAGCCCGCGGCCCTCAGCCCCAGCATTTT.

As for this clonotype: The CDR3 does not end in the conserved phenylalanine or tryptophan, so this is likely a read error. It is unclear where the CDR3 begins or ends on the DNA, so no DNA is shown, and the CDR3 is as TCRdb lists it. The chain couples TRBV6-5 to TRBJ2-3; the table's D call, TRBD1, has no DNA check behind it. Germline CDR1 and CDR2: MNHEY and SVGAGI. The CDR3 region is 23 residues in length, termini included. CDR3 region: CASSRDPVLAGRTWGSQGRVEVC.

This clonotype has only a few counts. This chain connects TRBV6-1 to TRBJ2-1; maybe TRBD1 (5 bases). Trimming removed 3 bases at V and 9 bases at J, with 12 bases between. Per germline, CDR1 MNHNS and CDR2 SASEGT. This CDR3 region has 13 residues. CDR3: CASSDTQGTEQFF. CDR3 nucleotides: TGTGCCAGCAGTGACACTCAGGGAACTGAGCAGTTCTTC.

This rearrangement joins TRBV11-3 to TRBJ2-5, with TRBD1 as a possible D gene (5 bases). The J call may be in error: the DNA end matches TRBJ2-1 better. From germline, CDR1 is SGHNT and CDR2 YENEEA. The CDR3 contains 15 residues. This CDR3 is CASSSYEGVEETQFF. CDR3 nucleotides: TGTGCCAGCAGCTCGTACGAAGGGGTCGAAGAGACCCAGTTCTTC.

This clonotype was seen a handful of times. V and J are TRBV10-1 and TRBJ2-7; 7 nucleotides agree with TRBD2. The J call may be incorrect, as the DNA end agrees better with TRBJ2-5. CDR3 length: 15 residues. The germline CDR1 and CDR2 sequences are WNHNN and SYGVQD (reference sequence). The CDR3 bases are TGCGCCAGCAGTGACCGCGGGAGTGAAGGACAGACCCAGTACTTC. This encodes CASSDRGSEGQTQYF.

This clonotype is deemed medium-sized. The gene calls are TRBV12-3 or TRBV12-4 and TRBJ2-1; 8 positions agree with TRBD1. The J call may be mistaken, given a closer DNA end match to TRBJ2-7. This CDR3 comprises 17 residues. The CDR3 DNA sequence: TGTGCCAGCAGACTGAGAAGGAGGACAGGGACCTACAATGAGCAGTACTTC. Translated: CASRLRRRTGTYNEQYF.